The clone carrying this TCR beta chain was counted at least ten times. Its target is not known. CD4+ or CD8+ T cells at a count of about a million served as input for the sorted libraries. cDNA synthesis was performed by 5'RACE with 10-nucleotide random UMIs. MiXCR, applied by TCRdb to the 5' RACE reads, yields one record per CDR3 protein. Of about 55,000 distinct CDR3 sequences in the sample, over 3.5% were seen once. The sample belongs to a study of neurological immune-mediated disorders. The study's findings and limits: With the multiple sclerosis repertoire cluster, neither clinical nor MRI features showed any association.

Trimming took off 6 bases at V and 2 bases at J, with 11 bases between the two ends. This CDR3 contains 14 residues. Germline V CDR1 and CDR2: LGHDT, YNNKEL (reference sequence). Sequencing used CD4+ T cells from blood. The origin of this receptor is a woman in her thirties or forties with multiple sclerosis. The V and J genes are TRBV3-1 and TRBJ2-1, with D tentatively TRBD2 (6 bases). The CDR3 DNA follows: TGTGCCAGCAGTCGTAGCGGTACCTACAATGAGCAGTTCTTC. It yields the protein CASSRSGTYNEQFF.